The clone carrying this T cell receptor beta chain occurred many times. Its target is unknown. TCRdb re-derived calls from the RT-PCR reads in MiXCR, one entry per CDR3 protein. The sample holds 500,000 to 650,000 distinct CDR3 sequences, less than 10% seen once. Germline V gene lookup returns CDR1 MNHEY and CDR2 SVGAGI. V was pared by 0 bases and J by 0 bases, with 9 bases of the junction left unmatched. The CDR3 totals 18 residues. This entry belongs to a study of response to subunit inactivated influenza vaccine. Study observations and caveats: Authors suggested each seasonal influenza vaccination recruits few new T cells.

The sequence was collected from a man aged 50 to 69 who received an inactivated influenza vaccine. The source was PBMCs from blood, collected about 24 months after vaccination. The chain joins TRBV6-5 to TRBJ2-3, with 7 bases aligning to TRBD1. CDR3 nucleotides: TGTGCCAGCAGTTACTCAAGGACAGGCCTTATAAGCACAGATACGCAGTATTTT. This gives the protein CASSYSRTGLISTDTQYF.